One sample yielded the 24 T cell receptor beta chains listed below, sequenced in a study of blood T cell repertoires in COVID-19. Sequenced by immunoSEQ multiplex PCR; TCRdb stores in-frame clones only, minus some. The sample yields about 210,000 clones, about 79% seen once. Input material: peripheral blood. The source is a man aged 40-55 years who had recovered from COVID-19.

The CDR3 DNA is TGTGCCAGCTCACCGGGACAGGATAAAGAGACCCAGTACTTC. Its translation: CASSPGQDKETQYF. The chain couples TRBV18 to TRBJ2-5; 8 bases fit TRBD1. The CDR3 extends over 14 amino acids. Germline V gene sequence: CDR1 KGHSH, CDR2 LQKENI. The ends lost 3 bases at V and 3 bases at J; junction bases unmatched: 3.

The chain is built from TRBV12-3 or TRBV12-4 and TRBJ1-2; D is ambiguous. Trimming stripped 2 bases from V and 4 bases from J, with 5 bases between. The CDR3 is 12 amino acids. In DNA form, the CDR3 reads TGTGCCAGCAGTTTAAACAGCTATGGCTACACCTTC. Amino acid sequence: CASSLNSYGYTF.

A remark on this clone: Additional DNA sequences in this sample encode the identical CDR3. The genes are TRBV27 and TRBJ2-3; TRBD1 matches at 8 bases. Per germline, CDR1 MNHEY and CDR2 SMNVEV (reference sequence). The junction had 5 bases not matched to a gene; V was cut back by 8 bases and J by 1 base. The CDR3 consists of 14 residues. DNA for the CDR3: TGTGCCAGCCGAGACAGGGGTGGCACAGATACGCAGTATTTT. Its protein is CASRDRGGTDTQYF.

This sequence joins TRBV5-6 and TRBJ1-5; a possible D gene is TRBD1 (6 bases). Germline-derived CDR1 and CDR2 are SGHDT and YYEEEE. V shed 2 bases and J shed 5 bases, with 11 bases lying between them. The CDR3 spans 14 residues. CDR3 sequence (DNA): TGTGCCAGCAGCTTCACAGGGTTCGATCAGCCCCAGCATTTT. Translation: CASSFTGFDQPQHF.

The chain couples TRBV9 to TRBJ2-5; no reliable D call. Germline CDR1 SGDLS, CDR2 YYNGEE. This CDR3 spans 16 amino acids. Trimming left V 3 bases short and J 5 bases short, with 20 bases between. The CDR3 DNA is TGTGCCAGCAGCGCCTCCCTCTCCTTCGAGGTGGAGACCCAGTACTTC. Amino acids: CASSASLSFEVETQYF.

In this sample, this clone turned up once. The chain uses TRBV27 and TRBJ2-5, with 10 bases fitting TRBD1. There are 14 residues in the CDR3. CDR1 and CDR2 (germline): MNHEY, SMNVEV (reference sequence). V lost 8 bases, J lost 1 base, and 4 bases stayed unmatched. The CDR3 DNA follows: TGTGCCAGCGCCCGGACAGGGGGCCAAGAGACCCAGTACTTC. It is translated as CASARTGGQETQYF.

The genes are TRBV5-6 and TRBJ1-1, with D possibly being TRBD1 (5 bases). The CDR3 extends over 14 amino acids. Germline V lookup: CDR1 SGHDT, CDR2 YYEEEE. V was pared by 7 bases and J by 3 bases, with 16 bases between. The CDR3 DNA sequence: TGTGCCAGCGATTCTCGGGGGATCGACACTGAAGCTTTCTTT. Its protein product is CASDSRGIDTEAFF.

The chain recombines TRBV7-2 with TRBJ2-3; TRBD2 agrees at 12 bases. Germline CDR1 SGHTA, CDR2 FQGNSA. This CDR3 has 12 residues. J gave up 11 bases and V 6 bases, and 3 bases lay outside the gene matches. CDR3 in amino acids: CASSLGLAGQYF. The CDR3 DNA reads as TGTGCCAGCAGTTTGGGACTAGCGGGGCAGTATTTT. Looking up the rest from reference TRBV7-2 and TRBJ2-3 gives the full variable domain: GAGVSQSPSNKVTEKGKDVELRCDPISGHTALYWYRQSLGQGLEFLIYFQGNSAPDKSGLPSDRFSAERTGGSVSTLTIQRTQQEDSAVYLCASSLGLAGQYFGPGTRLTVL.

This clone was observed once. This chain connects TRBV5-4 to TRBJ2-7; tentative D call: TRBD2 (5 bases). Trimming shortened V by 2 bases and J by 6 bases, and 9 bases separated the two germline ends. CDR1 and CDR2 from the germline V gene are SGHNT and YYREEE (reference sequence). CDR3 length: 12 amino acids. The CDR3 bases are TGTGCCAGCAGCTTTGGCGAGGGCGAGCAGTACTTC. It codes for CASSFGEGEQYF.

The chain joins TRBV3-1 (or the pseudogene TRBV3-2) to TRBJ2-3; TRBD2 aligns across 12 bases. V shed 0 bases and J 7 bases; nucleotides not matched to a gene: 5. The CDR3 has 16 amino acids. CDR1 LGHDT and CDR2 YNNKEL come from the germline V gene (reference sequence). Here the CDR3 reads CASSQDGLAGKNTQYF. Here the CDR3 DNA reads TGTGCCAGCAGCCAAGATGGACTAGCGGGGAAGAATACGCAGTATTTT.

The V call is TRBV3-1 (or the pseudogene TRBV3-2), the J call TRBJ1-1; D is ambiguous. V was clipped by 2 bases and J by 1 base, with 8 bases between them. Germline V CDR1 and CDR2: LGHDT, YNNKEL (reference sequence). The CDR3 length is 14 residues. The CDR3 nucleotides read TGTGCCAGCAGCCAACGCCACGGGAACACTGAAGCTTTCTTT. Translating it yields CASSQRHGNTEAFF.

This clone was counted a few times. The same CDR3 arises from other DNA sequences in this sample as well. The chain uses TRBV12-3 or TRBV12-4 and TRBJ1-2; no definite D call. The V end lost 6 bases, the J end lost 1 base, and 3 bases lay between the germline ends. The CDR3 has 11 residues. The CDR3 protein is CASSLNYGYTF. CDR3 in DNA: TGTGCCAGCAGCCTTAACTATGGCTACACCTTC.

The chain uses TRBV27 and TRBJ2-1, with 9 nucleotides matching TRBD2. There are 18 residues in the CDR3. The trim removed 7 bases at V and 0 bases at J, leaving 13 bases unmatched. CDR1 and CDR2 from the germline V gene are MNHEY and SMNVEV (reference sequence). CDR3 sequence: CASNPLGSGGSSYNEQFF. CDR3 nucleotides: TGTGCCAGCAACCCGTTGGGTAGCGGGGGAAGCTCCTACAATGAGCAGTTCTTC.

In DNA form, the CDR3 reads TGTGCCAGCAGCCAAGAGGGGAGCGGCTACACCTTC. It yields the protein CASSQEGSGYTF. The chain uses TRBV3-1 (or the pseudogene TRBV3-2) and TRBJ1-2; D is unresolved. V lost 0 bases and J lost 8, with 7 bases in between. Germline V lookup: CDR1 LGHDT, CDR2 YNNKEL (reference sequence). The CDR3 runs 12 residues.

The chain links TRBV2 to TRBJ2-7; the D gene is possibly TRBD2 (6 bases). V was shortened by 6 bases and J by 1 base, with 13 bases between the two germline ends. The CDR3 is 14 amino acids. From germline, CDR1 is SNHLY and CDR2 FYNNEI. The CDR3 DNA sequence: TGTGCCAGCAGGGCCCTTCGGGAGTCCTACGAGCAGTACTTC. Protein: CASRALRESYEQYF.

J is TRBJ1-2 and V is TRBV19; 8 bases match TRBD1. The CDR3 consists of 12 residues. Germline-derived CDR1 and CDR2 are LNHDA and SQIVND (reference sequence). V shed 3 bases, J shed 7 bases, and the junction held 1 base outside the gene matches. The CDR3 protein is CASSIGQGGYTF. In DNA, the CDR3 is TGTGCCAGTAGTATCGGACAGGGTGGCTACACCTTC.

The chain employs TRBV27 and TRBJ1-1; D uncertain. V lost 0 bases to trimming and J lost 5 bases, with 13 bases between them. This CDR3 contains 15 residues. Germline CDR1 reads MNHEY; CDR2 reads SMNVEV (reference sequence). The CDR3 region has the DNA TGTGCCAGCAGTTTATCACTGACAATGTTAACTGAAGCTTTCTTT. Its protein is CASSLSLTMLTEAFF.

The chain carries TRBV6-5 and TRBJ2-1; perhaps TRBD1 as D (6 bases). CDR3 length: 14 amino acids. CDR1 MNHEY and CDR2 SVGAGI come from the germline V gene. V lost 5 bases to trimming and J lost 4 bases, with 12 bases between them. DNA for the CDR3: TGTGCCAGCAGTCCGGGACAACCATACAATGAGCAGTTCTTC. The encoded protein is CASSPGQPYNEQFF.

This chain joins TRBV9 and TRBJ2-7, with TRBD1 matching 7 bases. The CDR3 has 13 residues. After removal of 1 base from V and 2 bases from J, the junction contained 0 bases not matched to a gene. Germline loops: CDR1 SGDLS, CDR2 YYNGEE. CDR3 region: CASSVQGAYEQYF. The CDR3 bases are TGTGCCAGCAGCGTACAGGGGGCCTACGAGCAGTACTTC. Variable domain in full (rest from reference TRBV9 and TRBJ2-7): DSGVTQTPKHLITATGQRVTLRCSPRSGDLSVYWYQQSLDQGLQFLIQYYNGEERAKGNILERFSAQQFPDLHSELNLSSLELGDSALYFCASSVQGAYEQYFGPGTRLTVT.

The V call is TRBV5-4, the J call TRBJ1-4; 8 bases line up with TRBD1. The CDR3 runs 14 residues. V gave up 1 base and J gave up 8 bases; unmatched junction bases: 4. The germline CDR1 and CDR2 sequences are SGHNT and YYREEE (reference sequence). The DNA for the CDR3 is TGTGCCAGCAGCTTGCAGGGGGCAGGAGAAAAACTGTTTTTT. As protein: CASSLQGAGEKLFF.

This clone was seen just once. The chain combines TRBV7-6 with TRBJ2-7, with 9 bases fitting TRBD2. Germline V lookup: CDR1 SGHVS, CDR2 FNYEAQ. V was clipped by 1 base and J by 5 bases; unmatched bases: 6. This CDR3 is 15 amino acids long. The CDR3 protein is CASSLVALAGNEQYF. The CDR3 DNA follows: TGTGCCAGCAGCTTAGTAGCCCTAGCGGGAAACGAGCAGTACTTC.

The chain recombines TRBV27 with TRBJ1-4; D gene unclear. The CDR3 is 16 residues long. Germline CDR1 MNHEY, CDR2 SMNVEV (reference sequence). Between the trimmed V and J ends, which lost 0 bases and 6 bases, there was a span of 14 bases. The CDR3 sequence: CASSLSRTFGDEKLFF. The CDR3 coding sequence is TGTGCCAGCAGTTTATCTAGGACCTTCGGGGATGAAAAACTGTTTTTT.

The chain carries TRBV7-2 and TRBJ2-6; D may be TRBD2 (5 bases). The CDR3 totals 14 residues. Germline CDR1 and CDR2: SGHTA and FQGNSA. Trimming took 7 bases from V and 7 from J, leaving 14 bases between them. The CDR3 loop reads CASTPGGPANVLTF. CDR3 nucleotides: TGTGCCAGCACCCCCGGAGGCCCAGCCAACGTCCTGACTTTC.

The J gene is TRBJ1-1, the V gene TRBV6-5; perhaps TRBD1 as D (5 bases). The CDR3 has 13 residues. Germline-derived CDR1 and CDR2 are MNHEY and SVGAGI. V gave up 2 bases and J gave up 8 bases, with 12 bases separating them. Written as DNA, the CDR3 is TGTGCCAGCAGTTACCCTGGGACTTTCGAAGCTTTCTTT. It is translated as CASSYPGTFEAFF.